This T cell receptor beta chain was observed in a study of cytomegalovirus exposure and HLA in healthy donors. The CDR3 extends over 15 amino acids. Trimming removed 6 bases at V and 2 bases at J, with 14 bases between. CDR1 and CDR2 (germline): MNHNS, SASEGT. It was the approximately 130-subject validation cohort, separate from the roughly 700-subject first cohort, to which the donors belonged. General study results and limits: Within the 90 to 150 validation repertoires, first-cohort TCR clusters tended to co-occur, according to a later analysis. According to the study, around 160 TCR beta chains were cytomegalovirus-associated.

To note about this clone: Its specificity is unknown.

Using immunoSEQ multiplex PCR, the repertoire was profiled, and TCRdb retains in-frame clones only, with some absent. Of 100,000 to 150,000 clones listed, just under 95% are singletons. This receptor was taken from a woman under 30 in good health and CMV-seronegative. Specimen: PBMCs. The chain recombines TRBV6-1 with TRBJ1-5, with D perhaps TRBD1 (6 bases). CDR3 bases: TGTGCCAGCAGCGCCCAAGCAGGGGGCAATCAGCCCCAGCATTTT. It encodes CASSAQAGGNQPQHF.